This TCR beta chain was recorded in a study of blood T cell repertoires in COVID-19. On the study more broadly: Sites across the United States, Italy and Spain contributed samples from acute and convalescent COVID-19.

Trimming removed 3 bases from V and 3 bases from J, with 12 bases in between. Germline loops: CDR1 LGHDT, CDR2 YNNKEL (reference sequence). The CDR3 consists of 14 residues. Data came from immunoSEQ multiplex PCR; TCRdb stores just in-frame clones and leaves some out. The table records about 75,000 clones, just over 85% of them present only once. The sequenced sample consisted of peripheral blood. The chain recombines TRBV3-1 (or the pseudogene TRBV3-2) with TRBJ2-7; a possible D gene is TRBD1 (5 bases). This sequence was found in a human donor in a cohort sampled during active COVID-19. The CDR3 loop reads CASSHQGQGYEQYF. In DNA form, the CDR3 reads TGTGCCAGCAGCCATCAGGGCCAGGGCTACGAGCAGTACTTC.